Below, one T cell receptor beta chain is given with its context. In the original workflow: For nucleated cells, counts were estimated from reference gene primer amplification. The assay was immunoSEQ multiplex PCR, and TCRdb's table has in-frame clones only and misses some. V, J and clone size derive from that table, while D and trimming were established from the DNA sequence. This repertoire shows about 89,000 clones, approximately 84% found once; its top ten account for approximately 11%. This sample was included in a study of blood T cell repertoires in COVID-19. The germline V gene encodes CDR1 SGHAT and CDR2 FQNNGV. The CDR3 length is 14 residues. Germline trimming cut 5 bases from V and 7 bases from J; bases unmatched to any gene: 9.

V gene TRBV11-2 combines with J gene TRBJ1-2, with 8 nucleotides matching TRBD1. The sequence was obtained from a woman aged 80 or over with acute or convalescent COVID-19. The sequencing sample was made of peripheral blood. The CDR3 protein is CASSQGQGEGGYTF. In nucleotides, the CDR3 is TGTGCCAGCAGCCAAGGACAGGGCGAGGGTGGCTACACCTTC.